This T cell receptor (beta chain) was identified in a study of T cells in tuberculosis. Study information: CD1B tetramers identified T cells specific for mycobacterial lipid GMM. This South African cohort compared adolescents with or without latent tuberculosis against adults with active tuberculosis.

V shed 6 bases and J shed 4 bases, with 9 bases lying between them. CDR3 length equals 11 residues. The germline V gene has CDR1 DFQATT and CDR2 SNEGSKA (reference sequence). Study-wide results and caveats: Active tuberculosis patients had shorter CDR3-alpha; the beta difference was nonsignificant. GMM-specific TCRs were nearer to active tuberculosis alpha repertoires, suggesting expansion.

The data were produced by immunoSEQ multiplex PCR, yet TCRdb's version contains in-frame clones alone and is incomplete. The sample shows about 24,000 clones, nearly 97% of them seen only once. Worth noting for this clone: Its antigen is currently unknown.

The gene calls are TRBV20-1 and TRBJ1-1, with D perhaps matching TRBD1 (5 bases). The receptor was derived from a donor between 10 and 35 years old with latent tuberculosis or without tuberculosis infection. Material for sequencing was PBMCs. The chain's CDR3 is CSAAGTTEAFF. CDR3 DNA: TGCAGTGCCGCGGGGACCACTGAAGCTTTCTTT.